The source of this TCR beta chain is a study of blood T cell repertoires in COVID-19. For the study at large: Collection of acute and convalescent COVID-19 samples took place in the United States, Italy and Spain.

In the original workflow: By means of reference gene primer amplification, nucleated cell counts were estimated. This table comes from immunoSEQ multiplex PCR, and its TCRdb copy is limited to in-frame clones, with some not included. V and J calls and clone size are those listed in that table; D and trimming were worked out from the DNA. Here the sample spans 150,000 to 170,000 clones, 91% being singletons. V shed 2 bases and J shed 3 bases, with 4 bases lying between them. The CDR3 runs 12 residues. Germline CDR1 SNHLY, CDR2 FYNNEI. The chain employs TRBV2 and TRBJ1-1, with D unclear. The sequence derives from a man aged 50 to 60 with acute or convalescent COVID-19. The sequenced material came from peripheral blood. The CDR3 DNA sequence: TGTGCCAGCAGTGAAAGCGACACTGAAGCTTTCTTT. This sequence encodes CASSESDTEAFF.